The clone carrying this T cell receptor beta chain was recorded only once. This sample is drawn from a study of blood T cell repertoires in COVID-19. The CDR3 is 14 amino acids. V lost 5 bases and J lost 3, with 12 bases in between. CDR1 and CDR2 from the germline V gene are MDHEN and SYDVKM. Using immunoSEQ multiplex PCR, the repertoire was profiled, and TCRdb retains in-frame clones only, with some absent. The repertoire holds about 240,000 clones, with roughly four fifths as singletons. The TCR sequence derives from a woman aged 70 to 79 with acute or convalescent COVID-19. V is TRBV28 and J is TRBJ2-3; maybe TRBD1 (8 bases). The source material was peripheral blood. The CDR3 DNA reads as TGTGCCAGCAGTCACAGGGGGGGAACAGATACGCAGTATTTT. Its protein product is CASSHRGGTDTQYF.